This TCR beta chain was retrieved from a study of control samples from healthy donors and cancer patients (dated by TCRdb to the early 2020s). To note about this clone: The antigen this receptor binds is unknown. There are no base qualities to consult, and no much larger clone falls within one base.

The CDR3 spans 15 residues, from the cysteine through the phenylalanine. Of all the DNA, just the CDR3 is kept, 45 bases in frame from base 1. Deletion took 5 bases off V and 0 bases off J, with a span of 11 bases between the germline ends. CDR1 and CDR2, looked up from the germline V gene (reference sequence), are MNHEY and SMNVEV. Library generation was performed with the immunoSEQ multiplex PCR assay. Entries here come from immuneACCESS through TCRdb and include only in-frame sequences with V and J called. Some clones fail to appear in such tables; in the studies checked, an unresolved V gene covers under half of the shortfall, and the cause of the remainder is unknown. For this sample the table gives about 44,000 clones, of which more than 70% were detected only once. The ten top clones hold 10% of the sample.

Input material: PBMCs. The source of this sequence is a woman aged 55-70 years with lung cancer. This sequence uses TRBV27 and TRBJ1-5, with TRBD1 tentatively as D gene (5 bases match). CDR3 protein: CASSPRGFSNQPQHF. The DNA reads TGTGCCAGCAGTCCTCGGGGCTTTAGCAATCAGCCCCAGCATTTT.